This T cell receptor beta chain was recorded in a study of blood T cell repertoires in COVID-19 (dated by TCRdb to the early 2020s). For the study in its entirety: Collaborator samples came from the United States, Italy and Spain and covered acute and convalescent phases of COVID-19. Samples came from the ongoing ImmuneRACE study (first 160 participants) plus 1,254 subjects from 6 global collaborators. The material from the prospective study consisted of cDNA or gDNA derived from T cells, B-cell-depleted T cells, or PBMCs. The repertoires were made available in a free public database intended to serve as a resource for research on the immune response to SARS-CoV-2. Where available, HLA class I and class II types were taken from metadata supplied by the sample provider and were not determined by assay-based typing. Sample metadata almost always included a de-identified subject ID, COVID-19 status, age in years and sex. Deeply sampled blood TCRbeta repertoires from subjects exposed to, actively infected with, or recovered from COVID-19 were included in the dataset. Summary of the overall study and its limitations: The amount of clinical and demographic metadata varied by source and participant and was provided uncurated.

Comment on this clone: What this receptor recognizes is not known. The input lacks base qualities; no much larger clone sits a single base away.

Trimming at the junction amounts to 8 bases on V and 1 base on J, and the germline ends lie 8 bases apart. The CDR3 numbers 13 residues from cysteine through phenylalanine. Just the 39-base CDR3 DNA is kept, in frame starting at base 1. The germline V gene gives CDR1 as MNHEY and CDR2 as SVGAGI. The immunoSEQ Assay, a bias-controlled multiplex PCR, was used to amplify TCRbeta CDR3 regions from genomic DNA. Per the source publication's procedure: Nucleated cell counts per sample were estimated from amplification of reference gene primers within the assay. Sequence reads were collapsed and filtered to measure the absolute abundance of every unique TCRbeta CDR3 rearrangement. Productive Simpson clonality was computed per sample as the square root of Simpson's diversity index over productive rearrangements. TCRdb carries this immuneACCESS record with in-frame sequences only. Its versions omit some clonotypes, under half of them owing to an unresolved V gene in the studies checked, with the rest unexplained. V and J calls and clone size are given by that table; D and trimming were obtained from the DNA. The sample has 250,000 to 350,000 clones on record, around 88% of them singletons. The ten largest clones represent approximately 6.6% of the sample.

Another Seattle source contributed samples from volunteer blood donors who had recovered from COVID-19. The collaborating institutions used their own protocols to collect whole blood in K2EDTA tubes. For TCRbeta analysis, collaborator samples were shipped as frozen whole blood, as isolated PBMCs, or as DNA extracted from either sample type. The chain couples TRBV6-5 to TRBJ1-4; TRBD1 could be the D gene, as 5 bases match. The sample taken for sequencing was peripheral blood. This receptor was obtained from a woman aged 25 to 45 who had recovered from COVID-19. The nucleotide sequence reads as follows: TGTGCCAGCCACCAGGGAACTAATGAAAAACTGTTTTTT. It specifies CASHQGTNEKLFF.